This T cell receptor (beta chain) was recorded in a study of blood T cell repertoires in COVID-19. Study background: Two consecutive negative NP/OP PCR tests, clearance, or resolved symptoms defined Cohort 3 recovery.

The germline V gene encodes CDR1 MNHEY and CDR2 SVGAGI. The junction had 5 bases not matched to a gene; V was cut back by 7 bases and J by 5 bases. The CDR3 runs to 13 residues. Produced via immunoSEQ multiplex PCR; TCRdb's table is partial and in-frame only. Altogether approximately 360,000 clones are present, 70% to 90% being singletons, with the ten largest covering around 2%. Participants had their cohort set by participant-reported clinical history. The chain carries TRBV6-5 and TRBJ1-5; 7 bases map to TRBD1. Sequences were obtained from PBMCs or T cells enriched from blood (not recorded which). The clonotype comes from a man aged 35 to 55 in a cohort exposed to, infected with or recovered from COVID-19 (not recorded which). CDR3: CASKETGHQPQHF. The CDR3 DNA is TGTGCCAGCAAAGAGACAGGGCATCAGCCCCAGCATTTT.